The 32 T cell receptor beta chains in this list originate from one sample, sequenced in a study of blood T cell repertoires in COVID-19. Libraries were prepared by immunoSEQ multiplex PCR; TCRdb keeps only in-frame clonotypes and omits some of them. The table has 150,000 to 200,000 clones, around 87% seen once. The sequenced sample was peripheral blood. Receptors were obtained from a man between 35 and 55 years old with active or convalescent COVID-19.

The chain is built from TRBV29-1 and TRBJ2-6; TRBD1 might be the D (6 bases). CDR3 size: 16 residues. The germline CDR1 and CDR2 sequences are SQVTM and ANQGSEA. The V gene lost 4 bases and the J gene lost 0 bases, with 13 bases spanning the gap. CDR3 residues: CSVARDIDSGANVLTF. CDR3 DNA: TGCAGCGTTGCACGGGACATCGACTCTGGGGCCAACGTCCTGACTTTC. Supplemented by reference TRBV29-1 and TRBJ2-6, the full variable domain reads SAVISQKPSRDICQRGTSLTIQCQVDSQVTMMFWYRQQPGQSLTLIATANQGSEATYESGFVIDKFPISRPNLTFSTLTVSNMSPEDSSIYLCSVARDIDSGANVLTFGAGSRLTVL.

The rearrangement uses TRBV29-1 and TRBJ2-5; D might be TRBD2 (6 bases). Germline loops: CDR1 SQVTM, CDR2 ANQGSEA. The CDR3 is made up of 12 amino acids. V lost 7 bases, J lost 5 bases, and 14 bases lay in between. The CDR3 reads CSAGGLSETQYF. CDR3 nucleotides: TGCAGCGCCGGGGGACTGTCGGAGACCCAGTACTTC.

J is TRBJ1-6 and V is TRBV3-1 (or the pseudogene TRBV3-2); D gene ambiguous. V gave up 4 bases and J gave up 4 bases, with 14 bases separating them. Germline V gene data show CDR1 as LGHDT and CDR2 as YNNKEL (reference sequence). The CDR3 extends over 16 amino acids. The CDR3 loop is CASSPNVALYNSPLHF. For the CDR3, the DNA is TGTGCCAGCAGCCCGAACGTAGCGCTGTATAATTCACCCCTCCACTTT.

The chain links TRBV9 to TRBJ1-4; 9 bases line up with TRBD1. Germline V gives CDR1 SGDLS, CDR2 YYNGEE. CDR3 size: 14 residues. The V and J ends lost 4 bases and 7 bases, in that order; junction bases with no gene match: 5. The CDR3 DNA is TGTGCCAGCAGCAGGACAGGGGTTGGTGAAAAACTGTTTTTT. Translation: CASSRTGVGEKLFF.

The chain has TRBV27 and TRBJ1-6, with 8 nucleotides matching TRBD1. The CDR3 extends over 14 amino acids. Germline-derived CDR1 and CDR2 are MNHEY and SMNVEV (reference sequence). V shed 6 bases and J 9 bases; nucleotides not matched to a gene: 7. CDR3 residues: CASSFGQGGSPLHF. The CDR3 DNA sequence: TGTGCCAGCAGCTTTGGACAGGGTGGTTCACCCCTCCACTTT.

The rearrangement joins TRBV27 to TRBJ2-7; 7 bases map to TRBD1. The CDR3 is 15 amino acids. With 4 bases clipped from V and 1 base from J, the junction kept 7 bases outside the gene matches. CDR1 is MNHEY and CDR2 is SMNVEV in the germline V gene (reference sequence). The CDR3 is CASSSPRQGSYEQYF. The CDR3 DNA is TGTGCCAGCAGTTCCCCCCGACAGGGTTCCTACGAGCAGTACTTC.

The gene calls are TRBV5-8 and TRBJ2-2; 8 bases align to TRBD2. The CDR3 runs 17 residues. V lost 0 bases, J lost 1 base, and 5 bases stayed unmatched. Looked up from germline, CDR1 is SGHTS and CDR2 is YDEGEE. CDR3 coding DNA: TGTGCCAGCAGCTTGGCGAGCGGGGGCCAGAACACCGGGGAGCTGTTTTTT. This gives the protein CASSLASGGQNTGELFF.

CDR3 in DNA: TGTGCCAGCAGCCCGAGGGCGGCCTCTAGGAATGAGCAGTTCTTC. It translates to CASSPRAASRNEQFF. The J gene is TRBJ2-1, the V gene TRBV9; D may be TRBD2 (5 bases). The V end lost 4 bases, the J end lost 7 bases, and 18 bases lay between the germline ends. The CDR3 consists of 15 residues. The germline V gene encodes CDR1 SGDLS and CDR2 YYNGEE.

V is TRBV7-2 and J is TRBJ1-1, with TRBD1 matching over 7 bases. V trimming: 3 bases; J trimming: 1 base; junction bases outside the gene matches: 2. Germline CDR1 SGHTA, CDR2 FQGNSA. There are 14 residues in the CDR3. CDR3 bases: TGTGCCAGCAGCTTTACAGGGGCGAACACTGAAGCTTTCTTT. Protein sequence: CASSFTGANTEAFF. Combining the CDR3 with reference TRBV7-2 and TRBJ1-1 gives the whole variable domain GAGVSQSPSNKVTEKGKDVELRCDPISGHTALYWYRQSLGQGLEFLIYFQGNSAPDKSGLPSDRFSAERTGGSVSTLTIQRTQQEDSAVYLCASSFTGANTEAFFGQGTRLTVV.

This clone has just one count. The gene calls are TRBV20-1 and TRBJ2-7, with no clear D. Germline V gene sequence: CDR1 DFQATT, CDR2 SNEGSKA (reference sequence). The CDR3 is 11 residues long. Trimming stripped 3 bases from V and 9 bases from J, with 12 bases between. CDR3: CSASSPHGQYF. The CDR3 DNA reads as TGCAGTGCTAGTAGCCCGCACGGGCAGTACTTC.

This chain connects TRBV14 to TRBJ1-2; D perhaps matches TRBD1 (5 bases). The V and J ends lost 3 bases and 2 bases respectively, with 10 bases between them. Germline V CDR1 and CDR2: SGHDN, FVKESK. The CDR3 runs 14 residues. The CDR3, as DNA: TGTGCCAGCAGCCAGGAGACAGCCAACTATGGCTACACCTTC. This sequence encodes CASSQETANYGYTF.

CDR3 region: CASSANRGSTEAFF. CDR3 nucleotide sequence: TGTGCCAGTAGTGCAAACAGGGGTAGCACTGAAGCTTTCTTT. The V and J genes are TRBV19 and TRBJ1-1, with 7 nucleotides matching TRBD1. Germline lookup yields CDR1 LNHDA and CDR2 SQIVND (reference sequence). This CDR3 has 14 residues. Trimming removed 5 bases from V and 4 bases from J; junction bases left unmatched: 7. The entire variable domain, with the rest obtained from reference TRBV19 and TRBJ1-1, is as follows: DGGITQSPKYLFRKEGQNVTLSCEQNLNHDAMYWYRQDPGQGLRLIYYSQIVNDFQKGDIAEGYSVSREKKESFPLTVTSAQKNPTAFYLCASSANRGSTEAFFGQGTRLTVV.

This chain links TRBV5-5 with TRBJ2-2; D may be TRBD2 (5 bases). The CDR3 contains 13 residues. Trimming cost V 1 base and J 5 bases, with 6 bases left between them. Germline V gene lookup returns CDR1 SGHKS and CDR2 YYEKEE (reference sequence). The CDR3 DNA follows: TGTGCCAGCAGCTTGTCGGGGACCGGGGAGCTGTTTTTT. It yields the protein CASSLSGTGELFF.

The rearrangement links TRBV21-1 to TRBJ2-7; no DNA check was done on the table's D call, TRBD2. TRBV21-1 is a recognized pseudogene. The CDR3 has 16 residues. CDR3: CASSKVTSISLNEQYF. The CDR3 coding sequence is TGTGCCAGCAGCAAAGTGACTAGCATCTCTCTCAACGAGCAGTACTTC.

This rearrangement joins TRBV7-9 to TRBJ2-3; TRBD2 matches 13 bases. V shed 2 bases and J 6 bases; nucleotides not matched to a gene: 2. CDR3 size: 15 residues. Germline V lookup: CDR1 SEHNR, CDR2 FQNEAQ (reference sequence). CDR3 sequence (DNA): TGTGCCAGCAGCTTAACTAGCGGGGGGGAGGATACGCAGTATTTT. Amino acid sequence: CASSLTSGGEDTQYF.

The gene calls are TRBV4-2 and TRBJ1-2; 10 positions match TRBD1. This CDR3 has 17 residues. Germline V CDR1 and CDR2: LGHNA, YNFKEQ. With V trimmed by 3 bases and J by 5 bases, 12 bases remained unmatched. Here the CDR3 reads CASSQATDRGQGYGYTF. CDR3 nucleotide sequence: TGTGCCAGCAGCCAGGCAACAGACAGGGGGCAAGGGTATGGCTACACCTTC.

This rearrangement joins TRBV30 to TRBJ1-5; maybe TRBD1 (6 bases). This CDR3 contains 15 residues. Germline loops: CDR1 GTSNPN, CDR2 SVGIG (reference sequence). V dropped 0 bases and J dropped 9 bases, with 18 bases sitting between them. The DNA of the CDR3 is TGTGCCTGGAGTGTTAAGGCAGGGGCCTTCTCGCCCCAGCATTTT. Its translation: CAWSVKAGAFSPQHF.

The chain couples TRBV11-3 to TRBJ2-3, with 12 bases matching TRBD2. CDR1 and CDR2 from the germline V gene are SGHNT and YENEEA. V shed 5 bases and J 3 bases; nucleotides not matched to a gene: 6. CDR3 length: 16 amino acids. The CDR3 reads CASSQGLAGPTDTQYF. The CDR3, as DNA: TGTGCCAGCAGCCAAGGACTAGCGGGGCCAACAGATACGCAGTATTTT.

The V gene is TRBV6-6, the J gene TRBJ1-5; 8 bases map to TRBD1. CDR1 and CDR2 from the germline V gene are MNHNY and SVGAGI (reference sequence). The CDR3 sequence is 15 residues long. After removal of 6 bases from V and 4 bases from J, the junction contained 8 bases not matched to a gene. The CDR3 reads CASSHGQGRNQPQHF. For the CDR3, the DNA is TGTGCCAGCAGCCACGGACAGGGTCGAAATCAGCCCCAGCATTTT.

The chain employs TRBV15 and TRBJ1-6, with D possibly matching TRBD1 (5 bases). V lost 3 bases to trimming and J lost 2 bases, with 5 bases between them. This CDR3 is 14 amino acids long. Germline CDR1 is LNHNV and CDR2 is YYDKDF (reference sequence). In nucleotides, the CDR3 is TGTGCCACCAGCAGGACAGCCTATAATTCACCCCTCCACTTT. Amino acids: CATSRTAYNSPLHF.

The chain couples TRBV19 to TRBJ1-1; D is unclear. The V end lost 1 base, the J end lost 3 bases, and 9 bases lay between the germline ends. The CDR3 has 14 residues. CDR1 is LNHDA, CDR2 SQIVND, per germline (reference sequence). CDR3 sequence (DNA): TGTGCCAGTAGTATAGGGGCCAGAGACACTGAAGCTTTCTTT. Translated: CASSIGARDTEAFF.

This rearrangement joins TRBV5-6 to TRBJ1-1; 7 nucleotides align to TRBD1. This CDR3 is 17 amino acids long. Germline assignment: CDR1 SGHDT and CDR2 YYEEEE. V lost 4 bases and J lost 3; bases outside the gene matches: 15. CDR3 in amino acids: CASSAGTAYDLDTEAFF. The CDR3 nucleotides are TGTGCCAGCAGCGCAGGGACAGCGTATGATCTTGACACTGAAGCTTTCTTT.

The V and J genes are TRBV7-9 and TRBJ2-7; 7 bases are a match to TRBD1. Trimming took 5 bases from V and 7 from J; bases not matched to a gene: 11. The germline CDR1 and CDR2 sequences are SEHNR and FQNEAQ (reference sequence). The CDR3 is 14 residues long. In nucleotides, the CDR3 is TGTGCCAGCAGCCCTAGAGGCAGGGGGATTGAGCAGTACTTC. Its translation is CASSPRGRGIEQYF.

The chain links TRBV19 to TRBJ2-4; 8 bases line up with TRBD1. The CDR3 is made up of 15 amino acids. J gave up 2 bases and V 10 bases, and 10 bases lay outside the gene matches. The germline V gene has CDR1 LNHDA and CDR2 SQIVND (reference sequence). The chain's CDR3 is CATSTGALSKNIQYF. Written as DNA, the CDR3 is TGTGCCACCTCGACAGGGGCCCTTTCCAAAAACATTCAGTACTTC.

This chain links TRBV9 with TRBJ2-7, with 10 bases identical to TRBD1. This CDR3 has 14 residues. The trim removed 1 base at V and 3 bases at J, leaving 1 base unmatched. The germline V gene encodes CDR1 SGDLS and CDR2 YYNGEE. The CDR3, as DNA: TGTGCCAGCAGCGTAAGGGACAGGGGCTACGAGCAGTACTTC. Its protein product is CASSVRDRGYEQYF.

The rearrangement uses TRBV21-1 and TRBJ2-5; TRBD2, the D gene given by the table, was not confirmed from the DNA. TRBV21-1 is flagged as a pseudogene. CDR3 length equals 13 residues. The CDR3 is CASSKGTRGAQYF. CDR3 DNA sequence: TGTGCCAGCAGCAAAGGGACTAGGGGTGCCCAGTACTTC.

The CDR3 bases are TGTGCCAGTAGTATCCCGGCGGACATCCCCTATGGCTACACCTTC. Translating it yields CASSIPADIPYGYTF. The chain has TRBV19 and TRBJ1-2; perhaps TRBD1 as D (5 bases). The V gene lost 3 bases and the J gene lost 4 bases, with 15 bases spanning the gap. The CDR3 spans 15 residues. Germline CDR1 is LNHDA and CDR2 is SQIVND (reference sequence).

This chain joins TRBV4-1 and TRBJ2-5; 8 nucleotides align to TRBD1. V lost 1 base and J lost 5; bases outside the gene matches: 9. In germline, CDR1 is MGHRA, CDR2 YSYEKL. CDR3 size: 16 residues. CDR3 amino acids: CASSQVGQGAKETQYF. CDR3 in DNA: TGCGCCAGCAGCCAAGTGGGGCAGGGGGCTAAGGAGACCCAGTACTTC.

The CDR3 sequence: CATSRVAERYEQYF. CDR3 DNA: TGTGCCACCAGCAGAGTAGCGGAAAGATACGAGCAGTACTTC. The V gene is TRBV15, the J gene TRBJ2-7; D might be TRBD2 (6 bases). Germline-derived CDR1 and CDR2 are LNHNV and YYDKDF (reference sequence). Trimming left V 1 base short and J 4 bases short, with 11 bases between. The CDR3 is made up of 14 amino acids.

The chain has TRBV11-2 and TRBJ1-1; D call uncertain. The CDR3 length is 13 residues. Germline loops: CDR1 SGHAT, CDR2 FQNNGV. V was clipped by 3 bases and J by 0 bases, with 5 bases between them. The CDR3 is CASSFSLNTEAFF. The CDR3 nucleotides read TGTGCCAGCAGCTTTTCGTTGAACACTGAAGCTTTCTTT.

This rearrangement joins TRBV4-3 to TRBJ2-6; possibly TRBD1 for D (6 bases). The V end lost 3 bases, the J end lost 2 bases, and 11 bases lay between the germline ends. Germline lookup yields CDR1 LGHNA and CDR2 YSLEER. CDR3 length: 16 residues. CDR3: CASSQIDRTGANVLTF. Written as DNA, the CDR3 is TGCGCCAGCAGCCAGATCGACAGGACTGGGGCCAACGTCCTGACTTTC.

The chain has TRBV7-6 and TRBJ1-4; 10 bases are shared with TRBD1. This CDR3 comprises 17 residues. With V trimmed by 4 bases and J by 5 bases, 10 bases remained unmatched. CDR1 SGHVS and CDR2 FNYEAQ come from the germline V gene. CDR3 bases: TGTGCCAGCAGCTCGAATGACAGGGGGCGCACAAATGAAAAACTGTTTTTT. Translating gives CASSSNDRGRTNEKLFF.